This T cell receptor beta chain appears in the sequencing data of a study of blood T cell repertoires in COVID-19 (dated by TCRdb to about 2020). Study-level background: The collaborator samples originated in the United States, Italy and Spain and spanned the acute and convalescent phases of COVID-19. The prospective study material was composed of cDNA or gDNA derived from T cells, B-cell-depleted T cells, or PBMCs. The dataset comprised deeply sampled blood TCRbeta repertoires from subjects exposed to, actively infected with, or recovered from COVID-19. A freely available public database, intended as a resource for researchers studying the immune response to SARS-CoV-2, is where the repertoires were released. The samples were drawn from the first 160 participants of the ongoing ImmuneRACE study and from roughly 1,300 subjects provided by 6 global collaborators. Sample metadata almost always included a de-identified subject ID, COVID-19 status, age in years and sex. Where available, HLA class I and class II types were taken from metadata supplied by the sample provider and were not determined by assay-based typing. Study-level results and caveats: How much clinical and demographic metadata was included differed by source and by participant, and the metadata was provided uncurated.

Comments on this clone: It has no known antigen specificity. No much larger clonotype is one base removed from it; base qualities were not supplied.

In the prospective study, participants were roughly 18 to 100 years old, resided in fewer than 25 geographic areas of the United States, and were enrolled through a virtual design. To assign participants to cohorts, the prospective study relied on clinical history that participants themselves reported in a screening survey and a study questionnaire. Exposed participants had been in contact with someone with a PCR-confirmed or clinician-diagnosed COVID-19 case within 2 weeks of study entry. In the prospective study, whole blood, serum and a nasopharyngeal or oropharyngeal swab were collected from each participant by mobile phlebotomists. Prospective study participants could optionally give additional blood draws and questionnaires over an approximately 2-month period. Before DNA extraction, blood samples from the prospective study were shipped at room temperature or frozen. TCRbeta CDR3 regions were amplified from genomic DNA using the immunoSEQ Assay, a bias-controlled multiplex PCR. In the authors' own workflow: The number of nucleated cells in each sample was estimated from the amplification of reference gene primers within the assay. Sequence reads were collapsed and filtered to measure the absolute abundance of every unique TCRbeta CDR3 rearrangement. Productive Simpson clonality was computed per sample as the square root of Simpson's diversity index over productive rearrangements. The table was pulled from immuneACCESS by TCRdb, which kept in-frame rearrangements only. Such tables lose some clones; where checked, under half of the loss comes from unresolved V genes, and the rest has no known cause. V and J calls and clone size are as listed in that table; D and trimming were resolved from the DNA. Counted in this sample were around 400,000 clones; approximately 93% of them appeared once. Around 0.86% of the sample is taken by the ten largest.

The germline V end is reduced by 2 bases and the J end by 9 bases; junction bases left unmatched: 17. The CDR3 contains 19 residues, cysteine and phenylalanine counted. Just the 57-base CDR3 DNA is kept, in frame starting at base 1. CDR1 and CDR2 are drawn from the germline V gene: SGDLS, YYNGEE. The V gene is TRBV9 and the J gene is TRBJ2-3, with TRBD2 identical over 14 junction bases. The sequence came from a woman between 40 and 50 years old who had been exposed to COVID-19. The specimen was PBMCs or T cells enriched from blood (not recorded which). The CDR3 reads as follows: CASSVESGTSGRRVRTQYF. The base sequence is TGTGCCAGCAGCGTGGAATCCGGGACTAGCGGGAGAAGGGTTAGAACGCAGTATTTT.